This TCR beta chain is drawn from a study of PD-L1 blockade in urothelial cancer. Study summary: Samples came from 3 weeks, at the second dose, and 6 weeks into treatment. The median T cell count in blood samples was 141,255.

J lost 4 bases, V lost 5 bases, and 15 bases had no gene match. Germline V gene data show CDR1 as LNHNV and CDR2 as YYDKDF (reference sequence). This CDR3 contains 17 residues. This table comes from immunoSEQ multiplex PCR, and its TCRdb copy is limited to in-frame clones, with some not included. The sample holds about 88,000 clones, more than 85% seen once. The sequence came from a man aged 55 to 69 with urothelial cancer. The chain joins TRBV15 to TRBJ2-5; 8 bases line up with TRBD1. The sequenced sample was PBMCs, obtained around atezolizumab (anti-PD-L1) treatment. The CDR3 coding sequence is TGTGCCACCAGCGGAAACCCCTCGACAGGGGTGGGAGAGACCCAGTACTTC. Its translation is CATSGNPSTGVGETQYF. Filled out from reference TRBV15 and TRBJ2-5, the complete variable domain reads DAMVIQNPRYQVTQFGKPVTLSCSQTLNHNVMYWYQQKSSQAPKLLFHYYDKDFNNEADTPDNFQSRRPNTSFCFLDIRSPGLGDTAMYLCATSGNPSTGVGETQYFGPGTRLLVL.